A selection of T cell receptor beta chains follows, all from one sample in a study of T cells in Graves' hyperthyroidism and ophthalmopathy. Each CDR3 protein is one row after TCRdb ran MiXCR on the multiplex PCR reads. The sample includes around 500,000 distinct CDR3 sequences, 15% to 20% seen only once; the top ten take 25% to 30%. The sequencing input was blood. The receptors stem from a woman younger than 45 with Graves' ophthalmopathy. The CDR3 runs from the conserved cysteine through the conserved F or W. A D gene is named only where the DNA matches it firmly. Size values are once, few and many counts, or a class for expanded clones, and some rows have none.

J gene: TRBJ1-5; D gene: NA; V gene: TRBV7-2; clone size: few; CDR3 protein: CASSLAGGIQPQHF; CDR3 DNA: TGTGCCAGCAGCTTAGCGGGGGGCATTCAGCCCCAGCATTTT
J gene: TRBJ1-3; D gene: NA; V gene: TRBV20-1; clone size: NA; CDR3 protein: CSATNPVQGLGNTIYF; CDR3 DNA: TGCAGTGCCACCAACCCAGTCCAGGGTCTTGGAAACACCATATATTTT
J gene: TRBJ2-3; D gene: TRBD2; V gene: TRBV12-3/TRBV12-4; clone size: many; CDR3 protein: CASSLISGGTDTQYF; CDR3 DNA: TGTGCCAGCAGTTTAATAAGCGGGGGCACAGATACGCAGTATTTT
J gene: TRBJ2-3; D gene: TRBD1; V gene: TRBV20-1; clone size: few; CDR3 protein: CSATRDRGRTDTQYF; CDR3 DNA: TGCAGTGCGACCCGGGACAGGGGGCGCACAGATACGCAGTATTTT
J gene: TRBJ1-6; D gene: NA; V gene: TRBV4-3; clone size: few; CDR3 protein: CASSQDTPTSSYNSPLHF; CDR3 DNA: TGCGCCAGCAGCCAAGATACCCCCACGAGCTCCTATAATTCACCCCTCCACTTT
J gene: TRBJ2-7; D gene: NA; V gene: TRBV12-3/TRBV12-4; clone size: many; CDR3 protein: CASRQGWDEQYF; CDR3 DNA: TGTGCCAGCAGGCAAGGGTGGGACGAGCAGTACTTC
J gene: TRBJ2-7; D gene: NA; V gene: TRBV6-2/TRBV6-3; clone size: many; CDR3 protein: CASNSRTVRSYEQYF; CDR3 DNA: TGTGCCAGCAACTCTCGAACAGTCCGCTCCTACGAGCAGTACTTC
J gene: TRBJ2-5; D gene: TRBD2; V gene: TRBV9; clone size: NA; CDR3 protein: CASSQTGTSSGTQYF; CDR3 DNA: TGTGCCAGCAGCCAGACCGGGACTAGCTCGGGGACCCAGTACTTC
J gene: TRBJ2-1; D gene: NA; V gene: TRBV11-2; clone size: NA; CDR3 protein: CASSARTGLGDNEQFF; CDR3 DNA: TGTGCCAGCAGCGCCCGGACTGGGCTTGGGGACAATGAGCAGTTCTTC
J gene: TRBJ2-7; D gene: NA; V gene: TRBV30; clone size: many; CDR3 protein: CAWSLSVEQYF; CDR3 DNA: TGTGCCTGGAGTCTTTCGGTCGAGCAGTACTTC
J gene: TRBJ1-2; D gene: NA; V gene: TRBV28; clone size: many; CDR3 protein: CASRTTPRNGYTF; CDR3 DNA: TGTGCCAGCAGGACGACACCGAGGAATGGCTACACCTTC
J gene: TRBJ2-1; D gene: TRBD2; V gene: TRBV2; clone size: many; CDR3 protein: CASSESTLAVSSYNEQFF; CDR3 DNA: TGTGCCAGCAGTGAATCAACCCTAGCGGTTAGCTCCTACAATGAGCAGTTCTTC
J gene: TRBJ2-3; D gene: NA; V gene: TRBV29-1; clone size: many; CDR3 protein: CSVEDWSDPGLSTDTQYF; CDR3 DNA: TGCAGCGTTGAAGATTGGAGTGATCCGGGACTCAGCACAGATACGCAGTATTTT
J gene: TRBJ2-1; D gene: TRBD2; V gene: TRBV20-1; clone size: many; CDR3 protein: CSARSSGRVYNEQFF; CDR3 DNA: TGCAGTGCTAGATCCAGCGGGAGAGTCTACAATGAGCAGTTCTTC
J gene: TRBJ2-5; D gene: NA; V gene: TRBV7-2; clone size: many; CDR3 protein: CASSQGFQETQYF; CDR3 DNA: TGTGCCAGCAGCCAGGGGTTCCAAGAGACCCAGTACTTC
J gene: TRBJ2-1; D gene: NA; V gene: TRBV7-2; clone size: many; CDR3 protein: CASSFGRWSEQFF; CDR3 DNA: TGTGCCAGCAGCTTTGGGCGCTGGTCTGAGCAGTTCTTC
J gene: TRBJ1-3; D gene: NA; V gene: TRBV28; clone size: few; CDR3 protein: CASSAFPGNTIYF; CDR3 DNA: TGTGCCAGCAGCGCATTCCCTGGAAACACCATATATTTT
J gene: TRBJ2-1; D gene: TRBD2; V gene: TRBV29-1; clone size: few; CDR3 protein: CSVLRELAGGGEQFF; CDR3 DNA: TGCAGCGTACTCCGGGAGCTAGCGGGAGGTGGAGAGCAGTTCTTC
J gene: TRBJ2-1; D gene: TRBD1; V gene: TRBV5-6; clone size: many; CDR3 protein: CASSSRTGTYNEQFF; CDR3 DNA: TGTGCCAGCAGCTCCCGGACAGGGACCTACAATGAGCAGTTCTTC
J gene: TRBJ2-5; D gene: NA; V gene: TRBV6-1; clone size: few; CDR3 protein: CASKLLKQETQYF; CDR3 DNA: TGTGCCAGCAAATTACTGAAGCAAGAGACCCAGTACTTC
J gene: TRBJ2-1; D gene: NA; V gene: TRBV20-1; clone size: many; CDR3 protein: CSARVSGNNNEQFF; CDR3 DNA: TGCAGTGCTAGAGTTAGCGGAAACAACAATGAGCAGTTCTTC
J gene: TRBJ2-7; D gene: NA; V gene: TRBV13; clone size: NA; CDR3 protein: CASSLEGGLLYEQYF; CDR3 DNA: TGTGCCAGCAGCTTAGAAGGGGGACTCCTCTACGAGCAGTACTTC
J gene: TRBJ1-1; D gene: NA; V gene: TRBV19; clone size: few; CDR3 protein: CASSSTGQMNTEAFF; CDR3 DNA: TGTGCCAGTAGCTCCACGGGGCAAATGAACACTGAAGCTTTCTTT
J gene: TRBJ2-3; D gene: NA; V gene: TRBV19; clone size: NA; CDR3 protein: CASSIGQGIDTQYF; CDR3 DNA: TGTGCCAGTAGTATAGGGCAGGGGATAGATACGCAGTATTTT
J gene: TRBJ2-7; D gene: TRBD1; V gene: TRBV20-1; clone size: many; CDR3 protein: CSARGGGQGASYEQYF; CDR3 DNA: TGCAGTGCTAGGGGGGGAGGACAGGGGGCATCCTACGAGCAGTACTTC
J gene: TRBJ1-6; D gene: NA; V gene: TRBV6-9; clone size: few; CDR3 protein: CASSYSNRGSSYNSPLHF; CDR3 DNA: TGTGCCAGCAGTTACTCGAATCGGGGTAGCTCCTATAATTCACCCCTCCACTTT
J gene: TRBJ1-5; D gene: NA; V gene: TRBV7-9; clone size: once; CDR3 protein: CASSFGGLEQPQHF; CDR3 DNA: TGTGCCAGCAGCTTCGGAGGGTTGGAGCAGCCCCAGCATTTT
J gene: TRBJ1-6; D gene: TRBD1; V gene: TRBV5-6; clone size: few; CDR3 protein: CASSTPGQGVDSPLHF; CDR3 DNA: TGTGCCAGCAGCACGCCGGGACAGGGGGTAGATTCACCCCTCCACTTT
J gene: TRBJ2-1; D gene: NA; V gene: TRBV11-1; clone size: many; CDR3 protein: CASSPGKNNEQFF; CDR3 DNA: TGTGCCAGCAGCCCCGGTAAAAACAATGAGCAGTTCTTC